This T cell receptor beta chain was sequenced in a study of cytomegalovirus exposure and HLA in healthy donors. Study-wide context: An earlier analysis identified more than 95 million unique TCR beta sequences in about 190 million T cells.

It was with 60 Vbeta and 13 Jbeta primers that the PCR ran. The assay was immunoSEQ multiplex PCR, and TCRdb's table has in-frame clones only and misses some. In the table there are 150,000 to 200,000 clones, around three quarters of which are singletons. Of note for this clone: The antigen is undetermined.

Study-wide points: The study labeled under 200 TCR beta chains cytomegalovirus-associated. Later on, a genetic analysis was performed. It linked a missense variant in DCLRE1C with V- and J-gene trimming of TCR beta.

This sequence was found in a man aged 30 to 39 in good health and CMV-seronegative. The sample consisted of PBMCs.

CDR3 sequence (DNA): TGTGCCAGCAGCCCAGGGACTGGCTACTACGAGCAGTACTTC. It is translated as CASSPGTGYYEQYF. The gene calls are TRBV4-2 and TRBJ2-7; tentatively, D is TRBD2 (6 bases). The ends were cut back, 4 bases at V and 3 bases at J, with 13 bases in the middle. CDR3 length: 14 residues. CDR1 and CDR2 (germline): LGHNA, YNFKEQ.